This TCR beta chain derives from a study of blood T cell repertoires in COVID-19. The germline V gene has CDR1 SGHDN and CDR2 FVKESK. V shed 4 bases and J 6 bases; nucleotides not matched to a gene: 6. The CDR3 is 13 amino acids. This clone was recorded a few times. This study enrolled people aged about 18 to 90 from 20 to 25 US geographic areas. Authors' methods: Amplification of reference gene primers provided the estimated nucleated cell counts. The data were produced by immunoSEQ multiplex PCR, yet TCRdb's version contains in-frame clones alone and is incomplete. For V, J and clone size, that table is used; D and trimming come from the DNA. The table has fewer than 200,000 clones, 80% to 90% seen once; the top ten hold about 3.6%.

The sequence came from a woman aged 45-60 years in a cohort exposed to, infected with or recovered from COVID-19 (not recorded which). V gene TRBV14 combines with J gene TRBJ2-7, with 7 bases aligning to TRBD1. The sample taken for sequencing was PBMCs or T cells enriched from blood (not recorded which). CDR3 DNA: TGTGCCAGCAGCCCGACAGGGTACTTCGAGCAGTACTTC. Its protein product is CASSPTGYFEQYF. Filled out from reference TRBV14 and TRBJ2-7, the complete variable domain reads EAGVTQFPSHSVIEKGQTVTLRCDPISGHDNLYWYRRVMGKEIKFLLHFVKESKQDESGMPNNRFLAERTGGTYSTLKVQPAELEDSGVYFCASSPTGYFEQYFGPGTRLTVT.